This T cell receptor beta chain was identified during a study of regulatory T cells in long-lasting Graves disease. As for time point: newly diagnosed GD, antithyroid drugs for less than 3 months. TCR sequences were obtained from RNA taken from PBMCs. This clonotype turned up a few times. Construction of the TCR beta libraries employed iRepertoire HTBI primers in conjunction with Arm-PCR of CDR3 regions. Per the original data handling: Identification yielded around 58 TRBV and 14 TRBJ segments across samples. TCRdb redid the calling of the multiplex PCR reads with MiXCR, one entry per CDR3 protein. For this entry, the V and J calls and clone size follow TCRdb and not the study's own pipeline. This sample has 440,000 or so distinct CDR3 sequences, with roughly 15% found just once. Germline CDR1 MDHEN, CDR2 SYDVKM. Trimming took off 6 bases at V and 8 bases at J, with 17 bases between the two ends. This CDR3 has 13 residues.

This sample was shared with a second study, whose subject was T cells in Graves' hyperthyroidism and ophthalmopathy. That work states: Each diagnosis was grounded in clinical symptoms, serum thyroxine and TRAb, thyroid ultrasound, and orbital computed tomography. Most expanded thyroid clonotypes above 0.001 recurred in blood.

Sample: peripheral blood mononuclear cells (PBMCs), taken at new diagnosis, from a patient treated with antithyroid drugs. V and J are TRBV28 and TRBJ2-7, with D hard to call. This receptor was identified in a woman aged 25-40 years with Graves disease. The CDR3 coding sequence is TGTGCCAGCAGACCCATCTGGGCAAACAAGCAGTACTTC. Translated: CASRPIWANKQYF. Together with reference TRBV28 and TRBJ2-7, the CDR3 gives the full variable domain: DVKVTQSSRYLVKRTGEKVFLECVQDMDHENMFWYRQDPGLGLRLIYFSYDVKMKEKGDIPEGYSVSREKKERFSLILESASTNQTSMYLCASRPIWANKQYFGPGTRLTVT.